This is a list of T cell receptor beta chains from one sample in a study of cytomegalovirus exposure and HLA in healthy donors. Sequencing was performed with immunoSEQ multiplex PCR; in TCRdb, only in-frame clones are kept and a portion is missing. The profile covers under 200,000 clones, with roughly 80% appearing a single time and about 3.8% taken by the ten largest. The sequenced material came from PBMCs. The receptors originated from a man in his fifties or sixties in good health and CMV-seronegative. CDR3s include the opening cysteine and the closing phenylalanine or tryptophan. The D gene is left open where the match is weak. Clone size appears in some rows only: once, few, many, or a class for an expanded clone.

length	V	J	size	D	DNA	CDR3
14	TRBV9	TRBJ1-1	.	TRBD1	TGTGCCAGCAGCGTATCAGGGGGAAACACTGAAGCTTTCTTT	CASSVSGGNTEAFF
15	TRBV7-2	TRBJ1-6	.	TRBD1	TGTGCCAGCAGCTTGGGACAGAACTATAATTCACCCCTCCACTTT	CASSLGQNYNSPLHF
15	TRBV4-1	TRBJ2-1	.	.	TGCGCCAGCAGCCAAGATGGAGGCTCCTACAATGAGCAGTTCTTC	CASSQDGGSYNEQFF
15	TRBV15	TRBJ1-5	few	.	TGTGCCACCAGTGCCTCGGCAGGCGCAAATCAGCCCCAGCATTTT	CATSASAGANQPQHF
14	TRBV27	TRBJ2-7	.	TRBD2	TGTGCCAGCACTAGCGGGGGGGCCTACTACGAGCAGTACTTC	CASTSGGAYYEQYF
13	TRBV5-1	TRBJ2-5	.	TRBD2	TGCGCCAGCAGCGTAGCGGGGGGAGAGACCCAGTACTTC	CASSVAGGETQYF
15	TRBV2	TRBJ2-6	.	.	TGTGCCAGCAGGGAAAGCCCCTCTGGGGCCAACGTCCTGACTTTC	CASRESPSGANVLTF
14	TRBV5-6	TRBJ2-5	.	TRBD2	TGTGCCAGCAGCTTGAGCGGGGGAAGAGAGACCCAGTACTTC	CASSLSGGRETQYF
15	TRBV5-5	TRBJ2-7	few	TRBD1	TGTGCCAGCAGCTTGTTCGGTACAGGGGATGAAGAGCAGTACTTC	CASSLFGTGDEEQYF
14	TRBV2	TRBJ2-2	.	.	TGTGCCAGCAGGGACAGGGAGGGCACCGGGGAGCTGTTTTTT	CASRDREGTGELFF
13	TRBV7-9	TRBJ2-7	.	TRBD1	TGTGCCAGCACCTCCGGACAGGACTACGAGCAGTACTTC	CASTSGQDYEQYF
17	TRBV19	TRBJ1-6	.	TRBD1	TGTGCCAGTAGTCACAGACAGGGGGTCTCCTATAATTCACCCCTCCACTTT	CASSHRQGVSYNSPLHF
13	TRBV5-1	TRBJ1-6	.	TRBD1	TGCGCCAGCAGCACGACAGGGGATTCACCCCTCCACTTT	CASSTTGDSPLHF
17	TRBV27	TRBJ1-1	.	.	TGTGCCAGGGGGAAACTCGTTCATCAGTCAGCGGACACTGAAGCTTTCTTT	CARGKLVHQSADTEAFF
15	TRBV6-5	TRBJ2-2	.	.	TGTGCCAGCAGTTCCTCCGGGTGGGACACCGGGGAGCTGTTTTTT	CASSSSGWDTGELFF
10	TRBV19	TRBJ1-2	.	.	TGTGCCTCTTCCTTTGATGGCTACACCTTC	CASSFDGYTF
14	TRBV12-5	TRBJ1-6	.	TRBD1	TGTGCTAGTGCCGCCGACAGGGTTGACTCGCCCCTCCACTTT	CASAADRVDSPLHF
14	TRBV7-9	TRBJ2-5	.	TRBD1	TGTGCCAGCAGCAAACCGGGACAGGGAGAGACCCAGTACTTC	CASSKPGQGETQYF
15	TRBV19	TRBJ1-4	.	.	TGTGCCAGTAGTATCGTTGGCGGAACTAATGAAAAACTGTTTTTT	CASSIVGGTNEKLFF
13	TRBV6-5	TRBJ1-1	few	TRBD1	TGTGCCAGCAGTTATCCCGGACAGGGCGAAGCTTTCTTT	CASSYPGQGEAFF
14	TRBV6-5	TRBJ2-7	.	.	TGTGCCAGCATGAGCTCGGGTATTTCCTACGAGCAGTACTTC	CASMSSGISYEQYF
14	TRBV4-3	TRBJ1-1	.	.	TGCGCCAGCAGCCAAGATTTGGCCTCAAGAGAAGCTTTCTTT	CASSQDLASREAFF
13	TRBV5-4	TRBJ1-2	.	.	TGTGCCAGCAGCTTGGACCGTCAGGATGGCTACACCTTC	CASSLDRQDGYTF
17	TRBV7-2	TRBJ2-6	.	TRBD1	TGTGCCAGCAGCCCGCGAAGGGACAGGCCTGGGGCCAACGTCCTGACTTTC	CASSPRRDRPGANVLTF
14	TRBV5-6	TRBJ1-3	.	.	TGTGCCAGCAGCTACAGGGTACCCGGAAACACCATATATTTT	CASSYRVPGNTIYF
17	TRBV11-2	TRBJ2-7	.	TRBD1	TGTGCCAGCAGCTTAGATTTCGGGACAGGGGATTTCTACGAGCAGTACTTC	CASSLDFGTGDFYEQYF
14	TRBV11-2	TRBJ1-2	.	TRBD1	TGTGCCAGCAACCAGGACAGGTCCGTCAGCGGCTACACCTTC	CASNQDRSVSGYTF
16	TRBV7-6	TRBJ1-2	.	.	TGTGCCAGCAGCTTAGGAGGGGACAACCCTTATGGGGGCTACACCTTC	CASSLGGDNPYGGYTF
16	TRBV5-5	TRBJ1-6	.	.	TGTGCCAGCAGCTTCAGGGCTAACTCCTATAATTCACCCCTCCACTTT	CASSFRANSYNSPLHF
16	TRBV5-1	TRBJ2-7	.	TRBD2	TGCGCCAGCCGTGGGTCAAGCGGGGGTGGCGCCTACGAGCAGTACTTC	CASRGSSGGGAYEQYF
15	TRBV7-3	TRBJ2-1	.	.	TGTGCCAGCAGCTTAGTAGCGCCGTCCTACAATGAGCAGTTCTTC	CASSLVAPSYNEQFF
15	TRBV27	TRBJ1-2	.	.	TGTGCCAGCAGTTTACAAGGGGCGAAAACCTATGGCTACACCTTC	CASSLQGAKTYGYTF
14	TRBV5-1	TRBJ2-3	once	.	TGCGCCAGCAGCTTGGGGGGGGGCATTGATACGCAGTATTTT	CASSLGGGIDTQYF
16	TRBV7-3	TRBJ1-6	.	.	TGTGCCAGCAGCTTATCCCCGACAGGAATCAATTCACCCCTCCACTTT	CASSLSPTGINSPLHF
14	TRBV5-8	TRBJ1-2	once	TRBD1	TGTGCCAGCAGGAGCCAGACAGGGCGTGATGGCTACACCTTC	CASRSQTGRDGYTF
13	TRBV15	TRBJ1-2	.	.	TGTGCCACCAGCCCCCCGGGGGTGCGGGGCTACACCTTC	CATSPPGVRGYTF
15	TRBV7-9	TRBJ2-3	.	.	TGTGCCAGCAGCTTAGCGAGGCCCCTGGAAGGTACGCAGTATTTT	CASSLARPLEGTQYF
16	TRBV7-9	TRBJ1-1	.	.	TGTGCCAGCAATCGGGAGACAGCGGTATCGGGCACTGAAGCTTTCTTT	CASNRETAVSGTEAFF
12	TRBV30	TRBJ2-1	.	TRBD2	TGTGCCTGGAGTAGCGGGGGTAATGAGCAGTTCTTC	CAWSSGGNEQFF
16	TRBV2	TRBJ2-2	few	.	TGTGCCAGCAGTCTCCGGGACTCCGGAAGGACCGGGGAGCTGTTTTTT	CASSLRDSGRTGELFF
15	TRBV9	TRBJ2-5	.	.	TGTGCCAGCAGCGTAGGAGGAATTGGCCAAGAGACCCAGTACTTC	CASSVGGIGQETQYF
15	TRBV9	TRBJ2-7	.	.	TGTGCCAGCAGCGTAGGGACTACCCCCTCCTACGAGCAGTACTTC	CASSVGTTPSYEQYF
13	TRBV7-2	TRBJ1-1	.	.	TGTGCCAGCAGCATACAGGGGAACACTGAAGCTTTCTTT	CASSIQGNTEAFF
16	TRBV5-1	TRBJ1-1	.	TRBD1	TGCGCCAGCAGCTTTTACAGGGGGCTAGGTAATGTTGAAGCTTTCTTT	CASSFYRGLGNVEAFF
15	TRBV27	TRBJ1-1	.	.	TGTGCCAGCAGTTTAGACAGGTCTGTCGGGGCTGAAGCTTTCTTT	CASSLDRSVGAEAFF
13	TRBV7-3	TRBJ1-1	once	.	TGTGCCAGCAGCCTCACAAAGTACACTGAAGCTTTCTTT	CASSLTKYTEAFF
14	TRBV19	TRBJ1-1	.	TRBD1	TGTGCCAGTAGTTGGGGACAGTATAACACTGAAGCTTTCTTT	CASSWGQYNTEAFF
11	TRBV20-1	TRBJ1-4	.	.	TGCAGTGCTAGAGGAGAAGAAAAACTGTTTTTT	CSARGEEKLFF
11	TRBV19	TRBJ2-7	few	.	TGTGCCAGTAGTATCGGGACAGAGCAGTACTTC	CASSIGTEQYF
12	TRBV2	TRBJ2-7	.	.	TGTGCCAGCAGTGGAGAGGCTGGGGAGCAGTACTTC	CASSGEAGEQYF
13	TRBV6-5	TRBJ2-5	.	.	TGTGCCAGCAGTCCAGCCAGGGCTGAGACCCAGTACTTC	CASSPARAETQYF
11	TRBV6-6	TRBJ2-5	.	.	TGTGCCGGAGGGGTAGGGGAGACCCAGTACTTC	CAGGVGETQYF
13	TRBV2	TRBJ1-2	.	.	TGTGCCAGCAGCCCGGGTCAATCCTATGGCTACACCTTC	CASSPGQSYGYTF
15	TRBV5-4	TRBJ2-1	.	TRBD1	TGTGCCAGCAGCTTCGACAGGGGTTTCTACAATGAGCAGTTCTTC	CASSFDRGFYNEQFF
12	TRBV2	TRBJ1-2	.	.	TGTGCCAGCAGTTGGGCGGGGTATGGCTACACCTTC	CASSWAGYGYTF